This entry concerns a single T cell receptor (beta chain). The data derive from a study of shared clonotypes between healthy human individuals. Across the whole study: Per donor, CD8 memory used one plate, CD8 naive used two, CD4 memory used three and CD4 naive used three.

The CDR3 covers 18 residues. The germline CDR1 and CDR2 sequences are SGHRS and YFSETQ. Trimming took 2 bases from V and 0 from J, leaving 19 bases between them. Assay runs were performed at deep level. Measured with immunoSEQ multiplex PCR; TCRdb has only the in-frame clones, and not every one. The sample shows around 1.1 million clones, about four fifths of them seen only once. The chain uses TRBV5-1 and TRBJ2-3, with D maybe TRBD2 (6 bases). The source is a man between 18 and 29 years old in good health. Some clones in this sample may be carry-over from other donors' samples. Material for sequencing was memory CD4+ T cells from PBMCs. The subset: CD45RA-negative fraction. CDR3 in amino acids: CASSFRGVLAGSTDTQYF. CDR3 DNA: TGCGCCAGCAGCTTCCGGGGTGTATTGGCGGGAAGCACAGATACGCAGTATTTT.